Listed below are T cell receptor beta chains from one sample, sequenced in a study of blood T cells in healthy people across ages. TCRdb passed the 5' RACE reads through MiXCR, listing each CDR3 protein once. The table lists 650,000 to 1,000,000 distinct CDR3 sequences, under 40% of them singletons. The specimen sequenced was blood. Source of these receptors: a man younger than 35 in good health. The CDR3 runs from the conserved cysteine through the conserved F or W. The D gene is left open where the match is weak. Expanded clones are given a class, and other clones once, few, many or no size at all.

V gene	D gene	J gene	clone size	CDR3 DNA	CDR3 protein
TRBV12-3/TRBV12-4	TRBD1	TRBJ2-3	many	TGTGCCAGCAGAACGGACAGGGTCATAGATACGCAGTATTTT	CASRTDRVIDTQYF
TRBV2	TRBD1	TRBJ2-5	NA	TGTGCCAGCACCGGGACAGGGAACAATGAGCAGTACTTC	CASTGTGNNEQYF
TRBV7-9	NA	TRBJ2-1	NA	TGTGCCAGCAGCTTAATCGAGGGGGGGATGTGGCAGTTCTTC	CASSLIEGGMWQFF
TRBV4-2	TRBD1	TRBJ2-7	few	TGTGCCAGCAGCCCGCGGGACAGGGGGCGCAATGAGCAGTACTTC	CASSPRDRGRNEQYF
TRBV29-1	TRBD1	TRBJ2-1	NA	TGCAGCGTTGAAGATCTTTGGCCAGGGGGTGGGGTAGGGGAGACCCAGTTCTTC	CSVEDLWPGGGVGETQFF
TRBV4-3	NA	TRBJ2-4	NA	TGCGCCAGCAGCCTTCAGTTTCTGGACGCTCCGGGGGCCAAAAACATTCAGTACTTC	CASSLQFLDAPGAKNIQYF
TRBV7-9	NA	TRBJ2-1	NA	TGTGCCAGCAGCTTAGCCGTAGGCGTTTACGACAATGAGCAGTTCTTC	CASSLAVGVYDNEQFF
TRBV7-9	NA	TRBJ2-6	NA	TGTGCCAGCAGCGCCTCTGGCTCTGGGGCCAACGTCCTGACTTTC	CASSASGSGANVLTF
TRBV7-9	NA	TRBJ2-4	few	TGTGCCAGCAGCTCGCCTAGCGTCGGGTTAGCCAAAAACATTCAGTACTTC	CASSSPSVGLAKNIQYF
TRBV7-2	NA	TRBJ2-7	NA	TGTGCCAGCAGCGCAACTAGGGAGTCTAGCTCCTACAATGAGCAGTACTTC	CASSATRESSSYNEQYF
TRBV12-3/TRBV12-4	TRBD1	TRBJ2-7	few	TGTGCCAGCAGGGGGACAGGTCTCTACGAGCAGTACTTC	CASRGTGLYEQYF
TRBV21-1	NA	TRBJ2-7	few	TGTGCCAGCAGCAAAGATCAGCCCTACGAGCAGTACTTC	CASSKDQPYEQYF
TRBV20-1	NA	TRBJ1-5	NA	TGCAGTGCTAGGTCCAGCGGGCAGCCCCAGCATTTT	CSARSSGQPQHF
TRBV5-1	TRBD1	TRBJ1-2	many	TGCGCCAGCAGCTTTGGACCGACAGGGTTTCAGAGCAACTATGGCTACACCTTC	CASSFGPTGFQSNYGYTF
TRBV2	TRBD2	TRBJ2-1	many	TGTGCCAGCAGGCGGGGACTAGTTCGCGGCAATCAGCAGTTCTTC	CASRRGLVRGNQQFF
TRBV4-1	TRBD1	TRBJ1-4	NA	TGCGCCAGCGGCCAGGGGGGCGAAGAAAAACTGTTTTTT	CASGQGGEEKLFF
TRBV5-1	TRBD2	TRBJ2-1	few	TGCGCCAGCAGCTTGTCTTCTAGCGGGTACTACAATGAGCAGTTCTTC	CASSLSSSGYYNEQFF
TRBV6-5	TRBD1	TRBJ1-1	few	TGTGCCAGCAGTGGACAGGGGGAGGACACTGAAGCTTTCTTT	CASSGQGEDTEAFF
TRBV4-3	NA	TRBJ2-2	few	TGCGCCAGCAGCCAAGATCGGTGGAACACCGGGGAGCTGTTTTTT	CASSQDRWNTGELFF
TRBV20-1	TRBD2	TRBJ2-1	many	TGCAGTGCTCCGGGACTAGCGGGACTAATCAACAATGAGCAGTTCTTC	CSAPGLAGLINNEQFF
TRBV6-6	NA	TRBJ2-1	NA	TGTGCCAGCAGTGTGACAGGCCGTGAGCAGTTCTTC	CASSVTGREQFF
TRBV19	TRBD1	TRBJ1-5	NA	TGTGCCAGTAGTATCGACAGGGGGGTGAGGCAGCCCCAGCATTTT	CASSIDRGVRQPQHF
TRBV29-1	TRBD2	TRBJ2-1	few	TGCAGCGTTGGTCCCCCCCACTCGGGACTAGCGGGGGGGAGCTCCTACAATGAGCAGTTCTTC	CSVGPPHSGLAGGSSYNEQFF
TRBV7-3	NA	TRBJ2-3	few	TGTGCCAGCAGCCAGGCAGTTAGGGGGGCTGGCACAGATACGCAGTATTTT	CASSQAVRGAGTDTQYF
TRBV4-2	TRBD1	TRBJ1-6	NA	TGTGCCAGCAGCGTTGACAGGGGGCGTTCACCCCTCCACTTT	CASSVDRGRSPLHF
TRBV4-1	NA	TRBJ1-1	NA	TGCGCCAGCAGCCTTACCTCAAGGGGGACGTTCTCGGCTTTCTTT	CASSLTSRGTFSAFF
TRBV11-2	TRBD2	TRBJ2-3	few	TGTGCCAGCAGCTTTCCTGGGGGGACTAGCCGAGATACGCAGTATTTT	CASSFPGGTSRDTQYF
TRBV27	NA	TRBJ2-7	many	TGTGCCAGCAGGGGCACCAGCTCCTACGAGCAGTACTTC	CASRGTSSYEQYF
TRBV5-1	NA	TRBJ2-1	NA	TGCGCCAGCAGGGTTTCCACAGTATCCTACAATGAGCAGTTCTTC	CASRVSTVSYNEQFF
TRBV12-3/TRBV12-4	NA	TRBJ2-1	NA	TGTGCCAGCAGTAGGATCACAGGGAATTACAATGAGCAGTTCTTC	CASSRITGNYNEQFF
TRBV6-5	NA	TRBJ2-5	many	TGTGCCAGCAGTTACCTTGGCGGAAATTCCCAGTACTTC	CASSYLGGNSQYF
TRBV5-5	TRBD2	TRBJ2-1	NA	TGTGCCAGCAGCTTGTCTAGCGGGGGGGTAACGAACAATGAGCAGTTCTTC	CASSLSSGGVTNNEQFF
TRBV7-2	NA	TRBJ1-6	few	TGTGCCAGCAGCTTAGAGCATTCACCCCTCCACTTT	CASSLEHSPLHF
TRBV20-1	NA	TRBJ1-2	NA	TGCAGTGCCCAGATACTGGGGGGATATGGCTACACCTTC	CSAQILGGYGYTF
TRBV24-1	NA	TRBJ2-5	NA	TGTGCCACCAGTGATGGAGAGACCCAGTACTTC	CATSDGETQYF
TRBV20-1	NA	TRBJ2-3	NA	TGCAGTGCTCAAACAGATACGCAGTATTTT	CSAQTDTQYF
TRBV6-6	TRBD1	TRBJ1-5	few	TGTGCCAGCAGTACTACAGGGGGCAAGCAGCCCCAGCATTTT	CASSTTGGKQPQHF
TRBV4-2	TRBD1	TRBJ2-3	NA	TGTGCCAGCAGCCAAGAGGACAGGACCCGCACAGATACGCAGTATTTT	CASSQEDRTRTDTQYF
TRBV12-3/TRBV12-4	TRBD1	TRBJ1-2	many	TGTGCCAGCAGGGACAGGGCTGGCTACACCTTC	CASRDRAGYTF
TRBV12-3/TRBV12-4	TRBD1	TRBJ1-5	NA	TGTGCCAGCAGTGGCCGGGACAGGGGGCATTTGAGCAATCAGCCCCAGCATTTT	CASSGRDRGHLSNQPQHF
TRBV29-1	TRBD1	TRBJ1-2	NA	TGCAGCGTCGCGACAGGGACAGGGGGCTACACCTTC	CSVATGTGGYTF
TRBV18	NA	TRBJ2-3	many	TGTGCCAGCTCACCCCACGCAACACAGGCGGCAGATACGCAGTATTTT	CASSPHATQAADTQYF
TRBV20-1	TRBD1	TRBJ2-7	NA	TGCAGTGGGGGACAGATATACGAGCAGTACTTC	CSGGQIYEQYF
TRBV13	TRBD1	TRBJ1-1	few	TGTGCCAGCAGCGGCCAGGGGGTTGACACTGAAGCTTTCTTT	CASSGQGVDTEAFF
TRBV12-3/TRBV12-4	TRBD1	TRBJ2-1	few	TGTGCCAGCCGGGACAGGGGGCAAAATGAGCAGTTCTTC	CASRDRGQNEQFF
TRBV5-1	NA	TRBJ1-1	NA	TGCGCCAGCAGCGGGGCCGGTTTGGTCGCAAACACTGAAGCTTTCTTT	CASSGAGLVANTEAFF
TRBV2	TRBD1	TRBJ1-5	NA	TGTGCCAGCAGTGACTCGTCAGGGGGACAGCCTAATCAGCCCCAGCATTTT	CASSDSSGGQPNQPQHF